The 7 T cell receptor beta chains below were found in one sample sequenced in a study of a mutant IDH1 vaccine in newly diagnosed glioma. Measured with immunoSEQ multiplex PCR; TCRdb has only the in-frame clones, and not every one. The data hold tens of thousands of clones, with approximately 89% observed a single time. The antigens for these receptors are not known. Time point of the sample: week 23, last vaccination. Mutant IDH1 20-mer peptide, at 300 ug, made up each vaccine dose, with topical imiquimod. The source was PBMCs, collected from a glioma patient whose treatment included an IDH1 peptide vaccine. These receptors were taken from a man aged 45 to 65 with glioma.

This clone was recorded a few times. V usage is TRBV5-1 and J usage is TRBJ2-1; D is uncertain. Germline CDR1 is SGHRS and CDR2 is YFSETQ. V gave up 1 base and J gave up 3 bases, with 5 bases separating them. This CDR3 has 13 amino acids. The CDR3, as DNA: TGCGCCAGCAGCTTGAGCAACTACAATGAGCAGTTCTTC. Encoded protein: CASSLSNYNEQFF.

V and J are TRBV6-5 and TRBJ2-7; D may be TRBD1 or TRBD2 (6 bases each). The length of the CDR3 is 13 residues. The germline CDR1 and CDR2 sequences are MNHEY and SVGAGI. Trimming took 2 bases from V and 5 from J, leaving 10 bases between them. The CDR3 loop is CASSYERGHEQYF. As DNA, the CDR3 is TGTGCCAGCAGTTACGAACGGGGGCACGAGCAGTACTTC.

In this sample, this clone turned up once. V usage is TRBV27 and J usage is TRBJ1-1, with D perhaps matching TRBD1 (6 bases). Trimming stripped 1 base from V and 0 bases from J, with 15 bases between. CDR1 is MNHEY, CDR2 SMNVEV, per germline (reference sequence). The CDR3 sequence is 17 residues long. CDR3 sequence reads: CASSLFKGEGVNTEAFF. In DNA, the CDR3 is TGTGCCAGCAGTTTATTTAAGGGGGAAGGAGTGAACACTGAAGCTTTCTTT.

V gene TRBV29-1 combines with J gene TRBJ2-3; D is unresolved. Germline V gene sequence: CDR1 SQVTM, CDR2 ANQGSEA. The CDR3 has 15 residues. V was trimmed by 5 bases and J by 2 bases, leaving 17 bases between them. CDR3 in DNA: TGCAGCGTTTTCCCCTCTGTAGGGTTCACAGATACGCAGTATTTT. Protein product: CSVFPSVGFTDTQYF.

This clone was detected once. V gene TRBV27 combines with J gene TRBJ2-7; a possible D gene is TRBD2 (5 bases). Germline CDR1 reads MNHEY; CDR2 reads SMNVEV (reference sequence). This CDR3 is built from 14 residues. V lost 5 bases and J lost 2, with 13 bases in between. CDR3 nucleotides: TGTGCCAGCAGTCCCGTAGTGAGGGCCTACGAGCAGTACTTC. It specifies CASSPVVRAYEQYF.

This chain connects TRBV5-1 to TRBJ2-1; 13 bases map to TRBD2. Trimming removed 0 bases from V and 3 bases from J; junction bases left unmatched: 0. This CDR3 has 16 residues. CDR1 SGHRS and CDR2 YFSETQ come from the germline V gene. The CDR3 DNA is TGCGCCAGCAGCTTGGGGACTAGCGGGAGCTACAATGAGCAGTTCTTC. Amino acids: CASSLGTSGSYNEQFF.

The chain has TRBV7-9 and TRBJ1-1; tentative D call: TRBD1 (5 bases). Germline CDR1 SEHNR, CDR2 FQNEAQ (reference sequence). With 4 bases removed from V and 7 bases from J, the gap between germline ends came to 10 bases. The length of the CDR3 is 12 residues. DNA for the CDR3: TGTGCCAGCAGCTCACATCAGGGTGAAGCTTTCTTT. Amino acids: CASSSHQGEAFF.